The 32 T cell receptor beta chains in this list originate from one sample, sequenced in a study of T cells expressing NK-cell markers. TCRdb reprocessed the 5' RACE reads; each CDR3 protein has one entry and no DNA is given. Recorded for this sample: about 160,000 distinct CDR3 sequences. Sequencing was carried out using blood T cells: a sorted CD56 or NKG2C T cell subset, CD4+ or CD8+ T cells, or bulk PBMC T cells (not recorded which). These receptors originate from a woman aged 18 to 75 in good health.

V and J are TRBV20-1 and TRBJ1-1. The CDR3 sequence is 13 residues long. Germline V lookup: CDR1 DFQATT, CDR2 SNEGSKA (reference sequence). CDR3 amino acids: CSAGGGENTEAFF.

The V and J genes are TRBV11-2 and TRBJ1-3; TCRdb designates TRBD1, a call that cannot be tested without DNA. Germline CDR1 reads SGHAT; CDR2 reads FQNNGV. The CDR3 contains 14 residues. The CDR3 region is CASGLRGAGNTIYF. Complete variable domain (other parts from reference TRBV11-2 and TRBJ1-3): EAGVAQSPRYKIIEKRQSVAFWCNPISGHATLYWYQQILGQGPKLLIQFQNNGVVDDSQLPKDRFSAERLKGVDSTLKIQPAKLEDSAVYLCASGLRGAGNTIYFGEGSWLTVV.

CDR3 loop: CAISERGGEEPQHF. The chain links TRBV10-3 to TRBJ1-5; TCRdb gives TRBD1 as the D gene, but with no DNA this cannot be confirmed. Germline V gene sequence: CDR1 ENHRY, CDR2 SYGVKD. The CDR3 has 14 amino acids.

The chain combines TRBV5-1 with TRBJ2-1; the D call of TRBD2 rests on TCRdb alone, since no DNA is present to check it. This CDR3 has 16 amino acids. Germline V gene sequence: CDR1 SGHRS, CDR2 YFSETQ. CDR3 in amino acids: CASSPASGSPYNEQFF.

The chain joins TRBV30 to TRBJ2-5; TCRdb proposes TRBD1, but this gene call is untestable without DNA. The germline CDR1 and CDR2 sequences are GTSNPN and SVGIG (reference sequence). This CDR3 contains 13 residues. The CDR3 sequence is CACRRLSRETQYF.

The chain couples TRBV15 to TRBJ2-7; with no DNA, the TCRdb D assignment of TRBD1 cannot be verified. This CDR3 region has 17 residues. Germline V lookup: CDR1 LNHNV, CDR2 YYDKDF (reference sequence). The CDR3 sequence is CATSREILMTAGHEQYF.

The chain employs TRBV4-1 and TRBJ2-1; no DNA is available, so the TRBD1 call from TCRdb remains unchecked. The CDR3 length is 15 residues. Per the germline V gene, CDR1 is MGHRA and CDR2 is YSYEKL. CDR3 sequence: CASSQDDAGRGKQFF.

The gene calls are TRBV10-3 and TRBJ1-1; checking the TCRdb D call of TRBD1 is not possible without DNA. Germline-derived CDR1 and CDR2 are ENHRY and SYGVKD. The CDR3 has 13 amino acids. The CDR3 sequence is CAISGTGNTEAFF.

The gene calls are TRBV3-1 and TRBJ2-7; absent DNA, TCRdb's TRBD1 call cannot be checked. The CDR3 has 15 residues. Germline CDR1 is LGHDT and CDR2 is YNNKEL (reference sequence). Here the CDR3 reads CASSRAGDRGYEQYF.

The V call is TRBV24-1, the J call TRBJ2-1; TCRdb selects TRBD1, and the lack of DNA leaves this call unchecked. Germline CDR1 reads KGHDR; CDR2 reads SFDVKD. The CDR3 consists of 14 residues. CDR3 amino acids: CATSRDGSYNEQFF.

The chain's CDR3 is CASSLAATGWINEQFF. The rearrangement links TRBV5-1 to TRBJ2-1; without DNA, the TCRdb call of TRBD1 cannot be checked. The CDR3 runs 16 residues. Germline loops: CDR1 SGHRS, CDR2 YFSETQ.

The CDR3 spells CASSARDWITDTQYF. This chain uses TRBV5-5 with TRBJ2-3; checking the TCRdb D call of TRBD2 is not possible without DNA. CDR3 length equals 15 residues. The germline V gene encodes CDR1 SGHKS and CDR2 YYEKEE (reference sequence). The full variable domain, in which reference TRBV5-5 and TRBJ2-3 provide the parts outside the CDR3, is DAGVTQSPTHLIKTRGQQVTLRCSPISGHKSVSWYQQVLGQGPQFIFQYYEKEERGRGNFPDRFSARQFPNYSSELNVNALLLGDSALYLCASSARDWITDTQYFGPGTRLTVL.

The rearrangement joins TRBV4-1 to TRBJ1-1. The CDR3 covers 15 residues. CDR1 and CDR2 from the germline V gene are MGHRA and YSYEKL. CDR3 loop: CASSQDQKGHTEAFF.

This rearrangement joins TRBV10-3 to TRBJ1-3; without DNA, the TCRdb call of TRBD1 cannot be checked. Germline CDR1 ENHRY, CDR2 SYGVKD. The CDR3 totals 13 residues. The CDR3 is CAISESAGFTIYF.

V and J are TRBV7-3 and TRBJ1-1; TCRdb outputs TRBD1, but without DNA this stays unchecked. Germline loops: CDR1 SGHTA, CDR2 FQGTGA. The CDR3 is 17 residues long. CDR3 sequence: CASSPTGPGGTNTEAFF. Full variable domain (missing parts from reference TRBV7-3 and TRBJ1-1): GAGVSQTPSNKVTEKGKYVELRCDPISGHTALYWYRQSLGQGPEFLIYFQGTGAADDSGLPNDRFFAVRPEGSVSTLKIQRTERGDSAVYLCASSPTGPGGTNTEAFFGQGTRLTVV.

The chain joins TRBV12-3 or TRBV12-4 to TRBJ1-6; TCRdb's assignment of TRBD1 cannot be checked, as there is no DNA. The CDR3 loop spans 14 amino acids. The CDR3 sequence: CASRPGTDNSPLHF.

The genes are TRBV5-5 and TRBJ2-3; the D gene TCRdb calls, TRBD1, cannot be checked with no DNA. The CDR3 consists of 15 residues. CDR1 and CDR2 (germline): SGHKS, YYEKEE (reference sequence). CDR3 sequence reads: CASRPRAQITDTQYF.

This rearrangement joins TRBV10-3 to TRBJ1-1. Germline CDR1 is ENHRY and CDR2 is SYGVKD. The CDR3 has 13 residues. This chain's CDR3 is CAGAASMNTEAFF.

J is TRBJ2-1 and V is TRBV11-2; TCRdb picks TRBD2, but there is no DNA to check that call. CDR1 is SGHAT and CDR2 is FQNNGV in the germline V gene. This CDR3 contains 13 residues. The CDR3 protein is CASSLGLDNEQFF.

The J gene is TRBJ2-7, the V gene TRBV7-9; TCRdb's D gene call, TRBD2, goes unchecked for lack of DNA. Germline CDR1 is SEHNR and CDR2 is FQNEAQ (reference sequence). The CDR3 totals 15 residues. CDR3 loop: CASSWSGGLPYEQYF.

The gene calls are TRBV10-3 and TRBJ2-7. CDR3 size: 14 residues. Germline assignment: CDR1 ENHRY and CDR2 SYGVKD. The CDR3 here is CAISVDSSSYEQYF.

This rearrangement joins TRBV6-5 to TRBJ1-2; TCRdb outputs TRBD1, but without DNA this stays unchecked. From germline, CDR1 is MNHEY and CDR2 SVGAGI. This CDR3 has 15 amino acids. The CDR3 here is CASSYGQGGGYGYTF.

This chain links TRBV4-1 with TRBJ1-5; lacking DNA, the TRBD1 call made by TCRdb goes unchecked. The CDR3 has 18 residues. Germline CDR1 reads MGHRA; CDR2 reads YSYEKL. The chain's CDR3 is CASSQDDKAGASNQPQHF.

The chain recombines TRBV19 with TRBJ1-2; the TCRdb D gene call, TRBD1, has no DNA to confirm it. This CDR3 has 11 amino acids. CDR1 is LNHDA and CDR2 is SQIVND in the germline V gene (reference sequence). This CDR3 is CASTGDYGYTF.

This chain uses TRBV10-3 with TRBJ1-5. This CDR3 spans 14 amino acids. The germline CDR1 and CDR2 sequences are ENHRY and SYGVKD. The CDR3 region is CAISESRARQPQHF.

V is TRBV5-1 and J is TRBJ2-3; TCRdb selects TRBD2, and the lack of DNA leaves this call unchecked. The CDR3 loop spans 16 amino acids. Germline values: CDR1 SGHRS, CDR2 YFSETQ. The CDR3 is CASSLTSGSMADTQYF. The whole variable domain, filled in from reference TRBV5-1 and TRBJ2-3, reads KAGVTQTPRYLIKTRGQQVTLSCSPISGHRSVSWYQQTPGQGLQFLFEYFSETQRNKGNFPGRFSGRQFSNSRSEMNVSTLELGDSALYLCASSLTSGSMADTQYFGPGTRLTVL.

The chain is built from TRBV7-8 and TRBJ2-3; TCRdb designates TRBD1, a call that cannot be tested without DNA. The germline V gene encodes CDR1 SGHVS and CDR2 FQNEAQ. The CDR3 length is 16 residues. CDR3 protein: CASNAPGQGRLDTQYF.

The rearrangement uses TRBV5-1 and TRBJ1-1. The germline V gene encodes CDR1 SGHRS and CDR2 YFSETQ. The CDR3 consists of 15 residues. CDR3 in amino acids: CASSPQAGFNTEAFF.

V is TRBV5-1 and J is TRBJ2-4; TCRdb names TRBD2, which stays unverified in the absence of DNA. The CDR3 loop spans 16 amino acids. From germline, CDR1 is SGHRS and CDR2 YFSETQ. CDR3 sequence: CASSLDPGGASGIQYF.

This chain uses TRBV5-1 with TRBJ1-2; TCRdb's D gene call, TRBD1, goes unchecked for lack of DNA. Germline CDR1 SGHRS, CDR2 YFSETQ. This CDR3 has 13 amino acids. The chain's CDR3 is CASSFQQGAGYTF.

The genes are TRBV7-9 and TRBJ2-7; the TCRdb D gene call, TRBD1, has no DNA to confirm it. The CDR3 is made up of 14 amino acids. CDR1 is SEHNR and CDR2 is FQNEAQ in the germline V gene (reference sequence). Here the CDR3 reads CASSETGGLDEQYF.

The chain joins TRBV10-3 to TRBJ1-1. The CDR3 extends over 15 amino acids. Germline V CDR1 and CDR2: ENHRY, SYGVKD. CDR3 in amino acids: CAISEVLGRSTEAFF.